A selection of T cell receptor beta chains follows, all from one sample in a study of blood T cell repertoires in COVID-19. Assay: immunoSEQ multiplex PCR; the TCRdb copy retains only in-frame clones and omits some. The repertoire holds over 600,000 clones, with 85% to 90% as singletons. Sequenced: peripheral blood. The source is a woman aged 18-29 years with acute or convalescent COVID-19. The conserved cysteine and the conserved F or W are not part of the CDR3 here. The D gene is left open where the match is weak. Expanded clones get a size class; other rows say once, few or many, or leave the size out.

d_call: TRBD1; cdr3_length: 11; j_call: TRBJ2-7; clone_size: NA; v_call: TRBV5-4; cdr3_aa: ASSLQGVYEQY
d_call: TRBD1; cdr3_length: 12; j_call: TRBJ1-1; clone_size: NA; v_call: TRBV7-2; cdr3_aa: ASSSGTGSGRAF
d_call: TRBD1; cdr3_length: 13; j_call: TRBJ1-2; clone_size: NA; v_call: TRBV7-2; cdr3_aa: ASPARTGLNYGYT
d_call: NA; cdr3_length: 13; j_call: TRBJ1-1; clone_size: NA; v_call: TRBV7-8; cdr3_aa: ASSLALGRYAEAF
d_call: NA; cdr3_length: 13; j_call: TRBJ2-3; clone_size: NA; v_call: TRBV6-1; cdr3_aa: ASSETEGGTDTQY
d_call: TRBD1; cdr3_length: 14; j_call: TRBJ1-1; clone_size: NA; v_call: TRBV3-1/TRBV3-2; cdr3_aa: ASSPWGTGDWAEAF
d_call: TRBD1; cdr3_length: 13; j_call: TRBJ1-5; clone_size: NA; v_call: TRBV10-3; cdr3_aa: AISEWQGEVQPQH
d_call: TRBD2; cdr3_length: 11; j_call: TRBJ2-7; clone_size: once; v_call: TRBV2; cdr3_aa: AVLAGSSYEQY
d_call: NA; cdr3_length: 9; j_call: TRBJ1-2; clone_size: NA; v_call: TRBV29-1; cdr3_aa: SVLSPGGYT
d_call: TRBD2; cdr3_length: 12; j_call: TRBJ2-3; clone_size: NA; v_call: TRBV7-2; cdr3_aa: ASSPGGSTDTQY
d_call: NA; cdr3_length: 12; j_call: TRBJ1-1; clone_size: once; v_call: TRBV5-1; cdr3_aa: ASSLGGGHTEAF
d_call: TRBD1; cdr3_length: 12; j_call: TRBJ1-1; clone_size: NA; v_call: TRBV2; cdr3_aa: ASSFRGMNTEAF
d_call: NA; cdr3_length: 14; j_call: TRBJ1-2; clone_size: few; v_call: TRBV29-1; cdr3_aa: SVRSWAEHFNYGYT
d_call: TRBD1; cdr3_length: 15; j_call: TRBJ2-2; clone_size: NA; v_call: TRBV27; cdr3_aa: ASSLFPGGANTGELF
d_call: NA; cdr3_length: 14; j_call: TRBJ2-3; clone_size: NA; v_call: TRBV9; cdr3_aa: ASSVEEGTSTDTQY
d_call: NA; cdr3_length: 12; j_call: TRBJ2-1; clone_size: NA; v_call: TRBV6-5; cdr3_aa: ASSYSRGGNEQF
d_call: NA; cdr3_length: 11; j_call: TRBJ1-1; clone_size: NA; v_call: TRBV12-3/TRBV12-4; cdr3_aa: ASSLRGVSEAF
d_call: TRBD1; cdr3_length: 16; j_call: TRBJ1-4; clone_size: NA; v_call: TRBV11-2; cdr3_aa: ASSFGVSRGAAAEKLF